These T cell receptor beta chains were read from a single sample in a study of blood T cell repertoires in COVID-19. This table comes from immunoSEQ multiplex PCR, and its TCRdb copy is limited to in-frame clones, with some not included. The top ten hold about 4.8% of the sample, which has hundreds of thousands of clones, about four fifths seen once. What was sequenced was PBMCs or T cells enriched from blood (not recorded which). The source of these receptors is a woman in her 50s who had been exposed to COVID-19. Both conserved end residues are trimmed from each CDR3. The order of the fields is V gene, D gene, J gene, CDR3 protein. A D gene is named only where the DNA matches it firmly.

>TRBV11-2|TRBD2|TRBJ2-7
ASSLEAGGSYEQY
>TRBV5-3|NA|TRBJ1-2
ARSRVPGERRNGYT
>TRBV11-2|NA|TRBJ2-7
ASSAHRDSSYEQY
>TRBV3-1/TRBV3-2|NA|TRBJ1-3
ASSPRGGAGNTIY
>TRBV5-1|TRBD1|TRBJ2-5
ASSPTGGWRETQY
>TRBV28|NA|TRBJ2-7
ASSPRRQSTYEQY
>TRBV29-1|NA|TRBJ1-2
SVEEPGNYGYT
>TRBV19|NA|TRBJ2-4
ASGYGRNIQY
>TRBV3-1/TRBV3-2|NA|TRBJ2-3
ASSQGNTQY
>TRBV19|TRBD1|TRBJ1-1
ASSILKGTGGRGTEAF
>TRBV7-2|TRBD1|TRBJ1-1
ASSLQTGGEAF
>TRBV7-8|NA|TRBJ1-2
ASSFGENYGYT
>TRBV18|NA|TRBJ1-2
ASSPDTYGYT
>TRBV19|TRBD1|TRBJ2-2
ASTRTGRPGELF
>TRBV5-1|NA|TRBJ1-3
ASSPRGSSGNTIY
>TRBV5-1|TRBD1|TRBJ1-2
ASSSPQGAFSYGYT
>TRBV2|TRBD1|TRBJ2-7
ASSVTGGGYEQY
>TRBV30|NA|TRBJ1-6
AWSELGSPNSPLH
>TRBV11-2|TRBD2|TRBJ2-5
ASSPYSSGAAGTQY
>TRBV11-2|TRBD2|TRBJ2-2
ASSLRRGVGTGELF
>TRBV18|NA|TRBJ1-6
ASSQVQGGSYNSPLH
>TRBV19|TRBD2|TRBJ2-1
ASSGGFSGAHNEQF
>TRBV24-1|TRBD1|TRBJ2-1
ATSDPVRDRGPNEQF
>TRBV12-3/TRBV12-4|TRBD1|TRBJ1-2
ASSLGTGGYT
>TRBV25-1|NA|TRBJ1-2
ASWGGGGYT
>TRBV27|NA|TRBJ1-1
ASSSSTEHPHTEAF
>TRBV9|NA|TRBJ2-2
ASSVQGGTGELF
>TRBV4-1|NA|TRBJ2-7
ASSQDAQGWEQY
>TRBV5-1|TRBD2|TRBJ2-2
ASSSVGSGGSGELF
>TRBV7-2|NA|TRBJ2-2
ASSSPGAGAYTGELF
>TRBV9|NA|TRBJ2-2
ASSAYLPGELF
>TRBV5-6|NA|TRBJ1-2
ASSPGNRAYGYT
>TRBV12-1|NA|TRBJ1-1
ASSFAIDLGSGTEAF